These 8 T cell receptor beta chains originate from one sample sequenced in a study of immune evolution from preneoplasia to lung adenocarcinoma. Only in-frame clones appear in the TCRdb table, and some are missing; sequencing was by immunoSEQ multiplex PCR. This sample carries 25,000 or so clones, less than 80% of them seen once, and the ten largest clones take 5.5% to 6%. Sequencing used FFPE invasive lung adenocarcinoma tissue. These receptors were collected from a person between 60 and 69 years old with invasive lung adenocarcinoma. Some clones in this sample may be carry-over from other donors' samples.

This chain links TRBV7-2 with TRBJ2-1; 7 bases map to TRBD2. V was pared by 5 bases and J by 9 bases, with 10 bases of the junction left unmatched. Germline V gene sequence: CDR1 SGHTA, CDR2 FQGNSA. This CDR3 has 14 amino acids. CDR3 nucleotides: TGTGCCAGCAGCAGGAAAGGAGGGGAGGGTGAGCAGTTCTTC. This gives the protein CASSRKGGEGEQFF.

V usage is TRBV18 and J usage is TRBJ2-1, with 10 positions matching TRBD1. This CDR3 is 15 amino acids long. The trim removed 4 bases at V and 4 bases at J, leaving 4 bases unmatched. Germline V CDR1 and CDR2: KGHSH, LQKENI. The CDR3 DNA is TGTGCCAGCTCACGCGGACAGGGGGGGTACAATGAGCAGTTCTTC. Translated: CASSRGQGGYNEQFF.

The V gene is TRBV7-9, the J gene TRBJ2-7, with a possible D match to TRBD1 (6 bases). This CDR3 contains 14 residues. Trimming stripped 5 bases from V and 4 bases from J, with 15 bases between. Germline CDR1 SEHNR, CDR2 FQNEAQ (reference sequence). In DNA form, the CDR3 reads TGTGCCAGCAGCCCCTGGCAGGGGACGTACGAGCAGTACTTC. This gives the protein CASSPWQGTYEQYF.

The rearrangement links TRBV28 to TRBJ1-1; 9 bases align to TRBD1. CDR3 length: 17 residues. Germline V gene sequence: CDR1 MDHEN, CDR2 SYDVKM. The V gene end was trimmed by 6 bases and the J gene end by 1 base; junction bases not matched to a gene: 12. The CDR3 sequence: CASRVAREGQGNTEAFF. CDR3 in DNA: TGTGCCAGCAGGGTGGCCAGGGAGGGACAGGGGAACACTGAAGCTTTCTTT.

The V call is TRBV11-3, the J call TRBJ2-7; tentatively, D is TRBD2 (6 bases). Trimming left V 2 bases short and J 5 bases short, with 13 bases between. The CDR3 runs to 14 residues. The germline V gene encodes CDR1 SGHNT and CDR2 YENEEA. As DNA, the CDR3 is TGTGCCAGCAGCTTACGGCTAGCGAATAACGAGCAGTACTTC. It yields the protein CASSLRLANNEQYF.

This clone was counted a single time. The chain combines TRBV6-1 with TRBJ1-5; 7 bases match TRBD1. The CDR3 totals 16 residues. Unmatched junction bases numbered 9, after V lost 4 bases and J lost 3 bases. The germline V gene encodes CDR1 MNHNS and CDR2 SASEGT. The CDR3 sequence is CASSATPTGPNQPQHF. In nucleotides, the CDR3 is TGTGCCAGCAGTGCTACTCCGACAGGGCCCAATCAGCCCCAGCATTTT.

This clone is a singleton in its sample. This chain uses TRBV5-1 with TRBJ2-1; TRBD2 matches at 9 bases. The germline V gene encodes CDR1 SGHRS and CDR2 YFSETQ. The CDR3 covers 16 residues. V gave up 0 bases and J gave up 2 bases; unmatched junction bases: 3. The CDR3: CASSLEGGRAYNEQFF. The CDR3 DNA reads TGCGCCAGCAGCTTGGAAGGCGGGAGGGCCTACAATGAGCAGTTCTTC.

The V gene is TRBV4-2, the J gene TRBJ2-7; possibly TRBD1 for D (5 bases). Trimming took off 4 bases at V and 0 bases at J, with 13 bases between the two ends. CDR3 size: 15 residues. CDR1 and CDR2 from the germline V gene are LGHNA and YNFKEQ. The CDR3 coding sequence is TGTGCCAGCAGCCCAGCTTGGGGCCCCTCCTACGAGCAGTACTTC. Translated: CASSPAWGPSYEQYF.